This T cell receptor (beta chain) is from a study of blood T cell repertoires in COVID-19. Trimming removed 7 bases at V and 9 bases at J, with 16 bases between. The germline V gene has CDR1 SNHLY and CDR2 FYNNEI. There are 13 residues in the CDR3. Clones were read by immunoSEQ multiplex PCR, and TCRdb kept only the in-frame ones, dropping some. The data hold about 240,000 clones, with 83% observed a single time. Within the 2 weeks before study entry, each person in the exposed group met a COVID-19 case. The TCR comes from a woman in her forties who had been exposed to COVID-19. Sequencing was performed on PBMCs or T cells enriched from blood (not recorded which). J is TRBJ1-5 and V is TRBV2; D is unresolved. CDR3 amino acids: CASTKDTRGPQHF. Here the CDR3 DNA reads TGTGCCAGCACTAAGGATACTCGGGGGCCCCAGCATTTT. The variable domain in full, with the rest retrieved from reference TRBV2 and TRBJ1-5, is EPEVTQTPSHQVTQMGQEVILRCVPISNHLYFYWYRQILGQKVEFLVSFYNNEISEKSEIFDDQFSVERPDGSNFTLKIRSTKLEDSAMYFCASTKDTRGPQHFGDGTRLSIL.